This TCR beta chain was captured by sequencing in a study of T-cell memory formation after mild COVID-19. Germline-derived CDR1 and CDR2 are SGHKS and YYEKEE (reference sequence). The CDR3 has 14 amino acids. MiXCR, run by TCRdb on the 5' RACE reads, gives a single entry per CDR3 protein. Of about 400,000 distinct CDR3 sequences detected, more than 20% appear once; the ten largest clones hold about 8.7%. Turning to this clonotype: A read error may account for a junction end that differs from germline.

The chain couples TRBV5-5 to TRBJ2-3; 9 bases are a match to TRBD2. The source of this sequence is an adult woman who had mild COVID-19 (a few samples of this study predate the infection). Cell type and time point are not known. The sequenced sample consisted of PBMCs or a T cell subset sorted from them (not recorded which). The chain's CDR3 is CASSTGTSTDTQYF. As DNA, the CDR3 is TGTGCCAGCAGCACCGGGACTAGCACGGATACGCAGTATTTT.